Below are 27 T cell receptor beta chains sequenced from a single sample in a study of naive and memory T cell subsets. An equimolar mix of two oligonucleotides served as the beta constant-region primer for TRBC1 and TRBC2. The ligated cDNA underwent four PCR rounds using SP2 and nested alpha and beta constant-region primers. One entry per CDR3 protein results from TCRdb running MiXCR on the UMI-ligation and nested PCR reads. Here the sample spans just over 80,000 distinct CDR3 sequences, 9% being singletons. Sequencing was done on a sample of naive CD8+ T cells from blood. Receptors were obtained from a human donor in good health.

This clonotype occurred many times. The chain combines TRBV20-1 with TRBJ2-7; tentative D call: TRBD2 (7 bases). The CDR3 is 12 residues long. Per germline, CDR1 DFQATT and CDR2 SNEGSKA (reference sequence). Trimming removed 6 bases from V and 5 bases from J, with 14 bases in between. CDR3 coding DNA: TGCAGTGCGCCTGGGGGGGGCAACGAGCAGTACTTC. It specifies CSAPGGGNEQYF.

The chain has TRBV7-9 and TRBJ1-4; TRBD1 aligns across 7 bases. The CDR3 consists of 16 residues. CDR1 and CDR2 from the germline V gene are SEHNR and FQNEAQ (reference sequence). The V and J ends lost 4 bases and 5 bases, in that order; junction bases with no gene match: 10. CDR3 amino acids: CASSSANAGGNEKLFF. The CDR3 DNA is TGTGCCAGCAGCTCCGCCAACGCAGGGGGGAATGAAAAACTGTTTTTT.

This clonotype was recorded a few times. The chain has TRBV20-1 and TRBJ2-1; TRBD2 matches at 9 bases. This CDR3 comprises 17 residues. The germline V gene encodes CDR1 DFQATT and CDR2 SNEGSKA (reference sequence). V lost 0 bases to trimming and J lost 7 bases; unmatched junction nucleotides: 13. CDR3 sequence: CSARDSTVSGRMNEQFF. The CDR3 bases are TGCAGTGCTAGAGACTCCACGGTCAGCGGGAGGATGAATGAGCAGTTCTTC.

The chain combines TRBV5-1 with TRBJ2-3; 8 nucleotides agree with TRBD2. The CDR3 is 17 amino acids. Germline lookup yields CDR1 SGHRS and CDR2 YFSETQ. Trimming took 4 bases from V and 7 from J; bases not matched to a gene: 17. The CDR3 DNA reads as TGCGCCAGCAGCCCCCGGAATAGCGGGGATTTTATAAATACGCAGTATTTT. Translation: CASSPRNSGDFINTQYF.

This clonotype was seen a handful of times. V gene TRBV19 combines with J gene TRBJ2-2; no reliable D call. This CDR3 spans 13 amino acids. The V gene lost 3 bases and the J gene lost 6 bases, with 8 bases spanning the gap. Germline values: CDR1 LNHDA, CDR2 SQIVND (reference sequence). CDR3 nucleotide sequence: TGTGCCAGTAGTATGAAGTTTCCCGGGGAGCTGTTTTTT. Its translation: CASSMKFPGELFF.

This clonotype was recorded at least ten times. CDR3: CASLRGREQFF. DNA of the CDR3: TGTGCCAGTCTAAGGGGGAGAGAGCAGTTCTTC. The J gene is TRBJ2-1, the V gene TRBV6-2 or TRBV6-3; tentative D call: TRBD1 (6 bases). Trimming left V 9 bases short and J 10 bases short, with 13 bases between. The CDR3 is 11 amino acids. From germline, CDR1 is MNHEY and CDR2 SVGEGT.

This clonotype has at least ten counts. The V call is TRBV7-2, the J call TRBJ2-4; the D call may be TRBD1 or TRBD2 (6 bases each). This CDR3 has 16 residues. The V end was cut by 4 bases, the J end by 3 bases, with 16 bases between. CDR1 SGHTA and CDR2 FQGNSA come from the germline V gene. The DNA for the CDR3 is TGTGCCAGCAGCTCCCTAGGGGGAGGCCGCAAAAACATTCAGTACTTC. Translated, it gives CASSSLGGGRKNIQYF.

The chain links TRBV7-6 to TRBJ2-5; D is uncertain. This CDR3 has 14 amino acids. V was pared by 3 bases and J by 2 bases, with 10 bases between. Per the germline V gene, CDR1 is SGHVS and CDR2 is FNYEAQ. CDR3 region: CASSFVDAQETQYF. The CDR3 nucleotides are TGTGCCAGCAGCTTTGTCGATGCACAAGAGACCCAGTACTTC.

CDR3 sequence reads: CASSHPYRGTGGYTF. The CDR3 DNA reads TGTGCCAGCAGCCACCCCTACAGGGGAACAGGGGGCTACACCTTC. The chain is built from TRBV7-9 and TRBJ1-2, with TRBD1 matching 7 bases. Unmatched junction bases numbered 14, after V lost 5 bases and J lost 8 bases. The CDR3 contains 15 residues. Germline V gene sequence: CDR1 SEHNR, CDR2 FQNEAQ (reference sequence).

This clonotype was observed a handful of times. The chain joins TRBV7-2 to TRBJ2-1; 10 positions match TRBD2. This CDR3 spans 14 amino acids. The V segment lost 3 bases and the J segment 5 bases; nucleotides outside the gene matches: 1. CDR1 is SGHTA and CDR2 is FQGNSA in the germline V gene. The CDR3 region is CASSFLAGDNEQFF. Written as DNA, the CDR3 is TGTGCCAGCAGCTTCCTAGCGGGGGACAATGAGCAGTTCTTC.

This clonotype occurred many times. In DNA form, the CDR3 reads TGTGCCAGCAGCGTAGGAGACTTACTCTACGAGCAGTACTTC. Translated, it gives CASSVGDLLYEQYF. This chain uses TRBV9 with TRBJ2-7; no definite D call. Trimming stripped 0 bases from V and 3 bases from J, with 10 bases between. Germline lookup yields CDR1 SGDLS and CDR2 YYNGEE. This CDR3 has 14 residues.

This chain links TRBV4-1 with TRBJ2-1; 9 bases align to TRBD2. V lost 3 bases to trimming and J lost 1 base; unmatched junction nucleotides: 7. The CDR3 spans 17 residues. The germline CDR1 and CDR2 sequences are MGHRA and YSYEKL. The DNA for the CDR3 is TGCGCCAGCAGCCACCCCATTAGCGGGAGATCCTACAATGAGCAGTTCTTC. Protein sequence: CASSHPISGRSYNEQFF.

This sequence joins TRBV12-3 or TRBV12-4 and TRBJ2-7, with 10 bases identical to TRBD1. The length of the CDR3 is 16 residues. The J segment lost 0 bases and the V segment lost 5 bases, leaving 7 bases of the junction unmatched. CDR3 nucleotide sequence: TGTGCCAGCAGTGGAATCGGGACAGGGGACTCCTACGAGCAGTACTTC. Encoded protein: CASSGIGTGDSYEQYF.

The rearrangement uses TRBV28 and TRBJ2-2, with 9 bases lining up with TRBD1. Germline-derived CDR1 and CDR2 are MDHEN and SYDVKM. The CDR3 has 16 amino acids. V lost 6 bases, J lost 7 bases, and 12 bases stayed unmatched. This CDR3 is CASRSRDRVVGGELFF. CDR3 DNA sequence: TGTGCCAGCAGGTCCCGGGACAGGGTAGTAGGCGGGGAGCTGTTTTTT.

There are a few counts of this clonotype. The chain recombines TRBV7-9 with TRBJ1-1, with TRBD1 as a possible D gene (5 bases). V dropped 5 bases and J dropped 5 bases, with 15 bases sitting between them. Germline V gene lookup returns CDR1 SEHNR and CDR2 FQNEAQ (reference sequence). The CDR3 spans 14 residues. The CDR3, as DNA: TGTGCCAGCAGCGGGGTACGGGGCGTAACTGAAGCTTTCTTT. Protein product: CASSGVRGVTEAFF.

This clonotype was counted ten times or more. The V and J genes are TRBV7-9 and TRBJ2-7; D gene unclear. Trimming removed 3 bases at V and 4 bases at J, with 10 bases between. Germline CDR1 and CDR2: SEHNR and FQNEAQ (reference sequence). The CDR3 is 13 amino acids. The CDR3 region has the DNA TGTGCCAGCAGCTTGGGTGGTTTTTACGAGCAGTACTTC. It codes for CASSLGGFYEQYF.

This clonotype was counted at least ten times. The chain combines TRBV7-6 with TRBJ2-6; weak D call: TRBD1 (5 bases). From germline, CDR1 is SGHVS and CDR2 FNYEAQ. Trimming removed 5 bases at V and 0 bases at J, with 17 bases between. CDR3 size: 18 residues. In DNA form, the CDR3 reads TGTGCCAGCAGCCCCCAAACAGGAACCCCCTCTGGGGCCAACGTCCTGACTTTC. Amino acids: CASSPQTGTPSGANVLTF.

The V gene is TRBV29-1, the J gene TRBJ2-7, with D uncertain. Trimming pared 0 bases from V and 3 bases from J, leaving 6 bases between. Germline lookup yields CDR1 SQVTM and CDR2 ANQGSEA. This CDR3 has 12 residues. CDR3 amino acids: CSVEEGLYEQYF. The CDR3 DNA follows: TGCAGCGTTGAAGAGGGTCTCTACGAGCAGTACTTC.

The V call is TRBV2, the J call TRBJ1-5; D not certain. Per germline, CDR1 SNHLY and CDR2 FYNNEI. V was pared by 7 bases and J by 3 bases, with 7 bases between. The CDR3 has 12 residues. The CDR3 DNA reads as TGTGCCAGCAAATCCTCCAATCAGCCCCAGCATTTT. Translated, it gives CASKSSNQPQHF.

As to this clonotype: A junction boundary mismatches the germline segment, possibly from a read error. This sequence joins TRBV19 and TRBJ1-1; D is unresolved. The CDR3 extends over 12 amino acids. Germline CDR1 and CDR2: LNHDA and SQIVND (reference sequence). The CDR3 here is CASGIDETEAFF. DNA of the CDR3: TGTGCCAGTGGTATAGATGAAACTGAAGCTTTCTTT.

This chain uses TRBV7-2 with TRBJ2-3; 8 bases align to TRBD2. This CDR3 contains 19 residues. Per the germline V gene, CDR1 is SGHTA and CDR2 is FQGNSA. Unmatched junction bases numbered 18, after V lost 1 base and J lost 6 bases. CDR3 region: CASSLGLATHLASHDTQYF. The DNA for the CDR3 is TGTGCCAGCAGCTTAGGACTAGCGACCCACCTCGCATCCCATGATACGCAGTATTTT.

This chain connects TRBV19 to TRBJ2-4; D may be TRBD1 or TRBD2 (5 bases each). Germline V gene data show CDR1 as LNHDA and CDR2 as SQIVND (reference sequence). The CDR3 runs to 17 residues. V lost 4 bases to trimming and J lost 3 bases, with 19 bases between them. The CDR3 region is CASSNPGPLRGKNIQYF. The CDR3 nucleotides are TGTGCCAGTAGTAACCCGGGCCCTTTGAGGGGCAAAAACATTCAGTACTTC.

This clonotype was counted ten times or more. CDR3 sequence: CASSTRTAITGELFF. CDR3 DNA sequence: TGCGCCAGCAGCACCCGGACAGCGATTACCGGGGAGCTGTTTTTT. The chain recombines TRBV4-3 with TRBJ2-2; weak D call: TRBD1 (6 bases). The CDR3 is 15 residues long. V shed 5 bases and J shed 5 bases, with 15 bases lying between them. CDR1 is LGHNA and CDR2 is YSLEER in the germline V gene.

The table lists this clonotype with many counts. This chain connects TRBV28 to TRBJ2-2; TRBD1 aligns across 7 bases. This CDR3 is built from 16 residues. The J segment lost 0 bases and the V segment lost 6 bases, leaving 7 bases of the junction unmatched. CDR1 MDHEN and CDR2 SYDVKM come from the germline V gene. The CDR3 spells CASRDGDSSNTGELFF. CDR3 in DNA: TGTGCCAGCAGGGATGGGGACAGCTCGAACACCGGGGAGCTGTTTTTT.

This clonotype was observed at least ten times. V usage is TRBV9 and J usage is TRBJ2-5; 8 bases fit TRBD2. Unmatched junction bases numbered 3, after V lost 4 bases and J lost 1 base. Germline assignment: CDR1 SGDLS and CDR2 YYNGEE. This CDR3 spans 14 amino acids. This CDR3 reads CASSLSGVQETQYF. DNA of the CDR3: TGTGCCAGCAGCCTTAGCGGGGTCCAAGAGACCCAGTACTTC.

This clonotype was picked up many times. V and J are TRBV7-9 and TRBJ2-1, with D unresolved. Deletions cut 5 bases from V and 6 bases from J, with 17 bases between. Germline V gives CDR1 SEHNR, CDR2 FQNEAQ (reference sequence). This CDR3 spans 15 amino acids. The CDR3 region is CASSPTLQPGNEQFF. The CDR3 nucleotides are TGTGCCAGCAGCCCGACCCTCCAGCCCGGCAATGAGCAGTTCTTC. The full variable domain, with the rest looked up from reference TRBV7-9 and TRBJ2-1, is DTGVSQNPRHKITKRGQNVTFRCDPISEHNRLYWYRQTLGQGPEFLTYFQNEAQLEKSRLLSDRFSAERPKGSFSTLEIQRTEQGDSAMYLCASSPTLQPGNEQFFGPGTRLTVL.

This clonotype was counted only a few times. This chain links TRBV2 with TRBJ1-2; TRBD1 might be the D (5 bases). This CDR3 region has 12 residues. Trimming removed 10 bases from V and 3 bases from J, with 12 bases in between. Germline V gives CDR1 SNHLY, CDR2 FYNNEI. The CDR3 is CATGDSYYGYTF. CDR3 bases: TGTGCCACCGGCGACAGTTACTATGGCTACACCTTC. The variable domain in full, with the rest retrieved from reference TRBV2 and TRBJ1-2, is EPEVTQTPSHQVTQMGQEVILRCVPISNHLYFYWYRQILGQKVEFLVSFYNNEISEKSEIFDDQFSVERPDGSNFTLKIRSTKLEDSAMYFCATGDSYYGYTFGSGTRLTVV.